The 28 T cell receptor beta chains below were found in one sample sequenced in a study of vaccination effects on CD4 cells after COVID-19. TCRdb keeps only in-frame clones here, not all; method: immunoSEQ multiplex PCR. The table has around 66,000 clones, roughly 74% seen once. These TCRs' antigens remain unknown. Having been cultured for roughly 10 days, the cells underwent CD4+ T cell isolation. Vaccination of participants consisted of two doses of either the BNT162b2 or mRNA-1273 vaccine. The source was CD4+ T cells from PBMCs cultured without peptide, collected after COVID-19 vaccination. The receptors stem from a human donor who received a COVID-19 vaccine.

The genes are TRBV5-1 and TRBJ2-2, with 7 bases matching TRBD2. Germline V CDR1 and CDR2: SGHRS, YFSETQ. This CDR3 is 15 amino acids long. V gave up 0 bases and J gave up 5 bases; unmatched junction bases: 4. The CDR3 loop reads CASSLVAGPTGELFF. The CDR3 nucleotides read TGCGCCAGCAGCTTGGTAGCGGGTCCGACCGGGGAGCTGTTTTTT.

This clone appeared a few times. This chain uses TRBV6-5 with TRBJ1-1, with TRBD1 as a possible D gene (6 bases). V was cut by 2 bases and J by 1 base, with 14 bases left in between. Germline V gene sequence: CDR1 MNHEY, CDR2 SVGAGI. This CDR3 has 16 residues. The CDR3 sequence is CASSYHQTGQNTEAFF. CDR3 DNA: TGTGCCAGCAGTTACCACCAGACAGGACAGAACACTGAAGCTTTCTTT.

The chain is built from TRBV6-6 and TRBJ1-4; TRBD1 matches 7 bases. Germline CDR1 and CDR2: MNHNY and SVGAGI (reference sequence). Unmatched junction bases numbered 5, after V lost 2 bases and J lost 5 bases. This CDR3 comprises 15 residues. The chain's CDR3 is CASSYEGTVNEKLFF. The CDR3 DNA follows: TGTGCCAGCAGTTACGAGGGGACAGTCAATGAAAAACTGTTTTTT.

The rearrangement uses TRBV12-3 or TRBV12-4 and TRBJ1-3; D gene unclear. The length of the CDR3 is 12 residues. The V end was cut by 6 bases, the J end by 4 bases, with 7 bases between. CDR3 sequence: CASRDYGNTIYF. For the CDR3, the DNA is TGTGCCAGCAGGGATTACGGAAACACCATATATTTT.

The gene calls are TRBV5-1 and TRBJ2-1; D remains unclear. With 4 bases removed from V and 0 bases from J, the gap between germline ends came to 5 bases. The CDR3 covers 13 residues. Germline V gene data show CDR1 as SGHRS and CDR2 as YFSETQ. The CDR3, as DNA: TGCGCCAGCAGCACCATCTCCTACAATGAGCAGTTCTTC. This sequence encodes CASSTISYNEQFF.

This rearrangement joins TRBV30 to TRBJ1-3; possibly TRBD1 for D (5 bases). CDR1 and CDR2 from the germline V gene are GTSNPN and SVGIG (reference sequence). The V end lost 2 bases, the J end lost 1 base, and 12 bases lay between the germline ends. CDR3 length equals 15 residues. CDR3 sequence (DNA): TGTGCCTGGAGTTCTCATTCAGGGTCTGGAAACACCATATATTTT. Translation gives CAWSSHSGSGNTIYF.

About this clone: The junction departs from the called germline gene at one end, perhaps through a read error. V is TRBV11-2 and J is TRBJ1-3, with D unclear. This CDR3 has 14 amino acids. CDR1 is SGHAT and CDR2 is FQNNGV in the germline V gene. The CDR3 here is CASSPPPLGSTIYF. CDR3 DNA: TGTGCCAGCAGCCCTCCCCCCCTGGGAAGCACCATATATTTT.

This clone was found a few times. The V call is TRBV6-5, the J call TRBJ1-6; no firm D call. Germline V gene lookup returns CDR1 MNHEY and CDR2 SVGAGI. CDR3 length: 12 residues. Trimming took 8 bases from V and 7 from J, leaving 9 bases between them. The DNA for the CDR3 is TGTGCCAGCGAGGGTTGGAATTCACCCCTCCACTTT. Encoded protein: CASEGWNSPLHF.

The chain recombines TRBV4-3 with TRBJ2-3; D is unclear. Germline CDR1 is LGHNA and CDR2 is YSLEER. V lost 4 bases, J lost 2 bases, and 16 bases lay in between. There are 16 residues in the CDR3. In DNA form, the CDR3 reads TGCGCCAGCAGCCCAATGTCAGGCGAGACCACAGATACGCAGTATTTT. It translates to CASSPMSGETTDTQYF.

This clone was found a few times. The V and J genes are TRBV10-2 and TRBJ2-2; D is ambiguous. V was trimmed by 6 bases and J by 0 bases, leaving 14 bases between them. The germline CDR1 and CDR2 sequences are WSHSY and SAAADI. CDR3 length: 16 residues. CDR3 nucleotides: TGCGCCAGCAGCGCCCTCGCACCGGCGAACACCGGGGAGCTGTTTTTT. Its protein product is CASSALAPANTGELFF.

The chain employs TRBV4-3 and TRBJ2-3; the D call may be TRBD1 or TRBD2 (5 bases each). CDR1 LGHNA and CDR2 YSLEER come from the germline V gene. With 4 bases removed from V and 1 base from J, the gap between germline ends came to 12 bases. The CDR3 consists of 15 residues. The CDR3 is CASSRGTSGTDTQYF. The CDR3 nucleotides are TGCGCCAGCAGCCGGGGGACCTCGGGCACAGATACGCAGTATTTT.

This sequence joins TRBV6-2 or TRBV6-3 and TRBJ1-2; D remains ambiguous. V was clipped by 5 bases and J by 5 bases, with 9 bases between them. Germline assignment: CDR1 MNHEY and CDR2 SVGEGT. The CDR3 sequence is 12 residues long. The CDR3 protein is CASSTLGYGYTF. CDR3 DNA sequence: TGTGCCAGCAGTACCCTGGGGTATGGCTACACCTTC.

The V gene is TRBV4-3, the J gene TRBJ2-2; D remains unclear. Deletions cut 0 bases from V and 8 bases from J, with 19 bases between. Germline values: CDR1 LGHNA, CDR2 YSLEER. The CDR3 is made up of 17 amino acids. The CDR3 bases are TGCGCCAGCAGCCAAGATTTGATTGGAACCACATGGGGGGAGCTGTTTTTT. It encodes CASSQDLIGTTWGELFF.

The table lists this clone with a count of one. The chain is built from TRBV29-1 and TRBJ2-1; tentatively, D is TRBD1 (6 bases). The CDR3 spans 14 residues. Deletions cut 0 bases from V and 9 bases from J, with 15 bases between. Per the germline V gene, CDR1 is SQVTM and CDR2 is ANQGSEA. The CDR3 region has the DNA TGCAGCGTTGAAGATCTCCGAGGGGGTGGTGAGCAGTTCTTC. This gives the protein CSVEDLRGGGEQFF.

Only a few counts were recorded for this clone. The J gene is TRBJ1-1, the V gene TRBV6-5, with D possibly being TRBD1 (6 bases). The germline V gene encodes CDR1 MNHEY and CDR2 SVGAGI. This CDR3 has 15 amino acids. V gave up 4 bases and J gave up 1 base, with 13 bases separating them. This chain's CDR3 is CASSSDRSTNTEAFF. CDR3 coding DNA: TGTGCCAGCAGTTCCGACAGGAGCACGAACACTGAAGCTTTCTTT.

The chain uses TRBV7-9 and TRBJ2-7; D is ambiguous. From germline, CDR1 is SEHNR and CDR2 FQNEAQ (reference sequence). The CDR3 spans 13 residues. Trimming took off 2 bases at V and 5 bases at J, with 10 bases between the two ends. The CDR3 protein is CASSLSGGNEQYV. DNA of the CDR3: TGTGCCAGCAGCTTATCCGGTGGGAACGAGCAGTACGTC.

This rearrangement joins TRBV29-1 to TRBJ2-3; possible D gene TRBD2, 5 bases. The V and J ends lost 2 bases and 6 bases respectively, with 15 bases between them. Per germline, CDR1 SQVTM and CDR2 ANQGSEA. The CDR3 extends over 14 amino acids. Here the CDR3 reads CSVERPGDKDTQYF. DNA for the CDR3: TGCAGCGTTGAAAGGCCCGGGGATAAGGATACGCAGTATTTT.

This clone was picked up a small number of times. The rearrangement joins TRBV5-5 to TRBJ2-4; 7 bases are shared with TRBD1. V gave up 4 bases and J gave up 1 base; unmatched junction bases: 5. The length of the CDR3 is 15 residues. Germline V lookup: CDR1 SGHKS, CDR2 YYEKEE (reference sequence). Here the CDR3 reads CASSTGQVAKNIQYF. The CDR3 bases are TGTGCCAGCAGCACAGGACAGGTGGCCAAAAACATTCAGTACTTC.

The rearrangement joins TRBV12-3 or TRBV12-4 to TRBJ1-5; 7 nucleotides line up with TRBD1. This CDR3 has 13 residues. V lost 5 bases and J lost 4; bases outside the gene matches: 2. Here the CDR3 reads CASSVTGNQPQHF. The CDR3 DNA sequence: TGTGCCAGCAGTGTGACAGGGAATCAGCCCCAGCATTTT.

V gene TRBV3-1 (or the pseudogene TRBV3-2) combines with J gene TRBJ1-1; 7 bases fit TRBD1. The CDR3 consists of 13 residues. The germline V gene has CDR1 LGHDT and CDR2 YNNKEL (reference sequence). The V and J ends lost 3 bases and 7 bases, in that order; junction bases with no gene match: 5. This CDR3 is CASSHTGVGEAFF. The CDR3 DNA sequence: TGTGCCAGCAGCCACACAGGGGTTGGTGAAGCTTTCTTT.

This clone was observed a handful of times. This sequence joins TRBV10-2 and TRBJ1-2, with 7 nucleotides matching TRBD1. CDR1 WSHSY and CDR2 SAAADI come from the germline V gene. V was clipped by 3 bases and J by 0 bases; unmatched bases: 7. The CDR3 consists of 16 residues. CDR3 residues: CASSDQRDSANYGYTF. The CDR3 DNA is TGCGCCAGCAGTGACCAAAGGGACAGCGCTAACTATGGCTACACCTTC.

The chain is built from TRBV25-1 and TRBJ1-1; TRBD1 agrees at 9 bases. CDR3 length equals 14 residues. Trimming cost V 8 bases and J 0 bases; bases outside gene matches: 4. Germline lookup yields CDR1 MGHDK and CDR2 SYGVNS. In DNA, the CDR3 is TGTGCCAGCGGGCGGACAGGGGTGAACACTGAAGCTTTCTTT. Translated: CASGRTGVNTEAFF.

This chain joins TRBV11-1 and TRBJ2-7, with TRBD2 matching over 9 bases. Looked up from germline, CDR1 is SGHAT and CDR2 is FQDESV (reference sequence). Germline trimming cut 1 base from V and 4 bases from J; bases unmatched to any gene: 5. This CDR3 contains 15 residues. The CDR3 DNA reads TGTGCCAGCAGCTTAGTGGGCGGGGGGGCTTACGAGCAGTACGTC. Amino acid sequence: CASSLVGGGAYEQYV.

The V call is TRBV5-1, the J call TRBJ2-5, with D tentatively TRBD2 (6 bases). There are 14 residues in the CDR3. V gave up 2 bases and J gave up 1 base, with 9 bases separating them. Germline V gene data show CDR1 as SGHRS and CDR2 as YFSETQ. The CDR3: CASSFGGGQETQYF. The CDR3 coding sequence is TGCGCCAGCAGCTTTGGGGGAGGCCAAGAGACCCAGTACTTC.

In DNA form, the CDR3 reads TGTGCCAGCAGTGAAGCGCGACCTACTGAATACGAGCAGTACGTC. This encodes CASSEARPTEYEQYV. The chain employs TRBV6-1 and TRBJ2-7; D is ambiguous. In germline, CDR1 is MNHNS, CDR2 SASEGT. This CDR3 comprises 15 residues. Trimming removed 0 bases at V and 4 bases at J, with 13 bases between.

The V call is TRBV5-1, the J call TRBJ2-2; 8 nucleotides match TRBD2. Germline trimming cut 2 bases from V and 7 bases from J; bases unmatched to any gene: 13. The CDR3 contains 17 residues. Looked up from germline, CDR1 is SGHRS and CDR2 is YFSETQ. CDR3 protein: CASSLRPSGGFGGELFF. The CDR3 region has the DNA TGCGCCAGCAGCTTACGGCCCTCGGGGGGGTTTGGCGGGGAGCTGTTTTTT.

The chain recombines TRBV7-8 with TRBJ1-2; D call uncertain. CDR1 is SGHVS, CDR2 FQNEAQ, per germline. This CDR3 is 14 amino acids long. V dropped 2 bases and J dropped 2 bases, with 9 bases sitting between them. The CDR3 region has the DNA TGTGCCAGCAGCTTAAACGACCCCAACTATGGCTACACCTTC. This encodes CASSLNDPNYGYTF.

The gene calls are TRBV5-1 and TRBJ2-1; D is perhaps TRBD1 (6 bases). Trimming left V 3 bases short and J 4 bases short, with 8 bases between. The CDR3 runs 13 residues. Germline V gene data show CDR1 as SGHRS and CDR2 as YFSETQ. This CDR3 reads CASSSTGYNEQFF. In nucleotides, the CDR3 is TGCGCCAGCAGCTCGACAGGTTACAATGAGCAGTTCTTC.